This is a list of T cell receptor beta chains from one sample in a study of T cell repertoires in cytomegalovirus infection. TCRdb re-analysed the reads in MiXCR, keeping a single row per CDR3 protein. This table holds fewer than 300,000 distinct CDR3 sequences, about a quarter found once. The sample comprised PBMCs. The receptors were gathered from a human donor in good health (CMV status not recorded). Some clones in this sample may be carry-over from other donors' samples. The CDR3 runs from the conserved cysteine through the conserved F or W. A D gene is named only where the DNA matches it firmly. Part of the rows lack a size; the others show once, few, many or a class for expanded clones.

j_call | clone_size | d_call | v_call | cdr3_aa | cdr3_nt
TRBJ1-6 | NA | NA | TRBV27 | CASSLWGLSSSYNSPLHF | TGTGCCAGCAGTTTATGGGGACTTTCGAGCTCCTATAATTCACCCCTCCACTTT
TRBJ2-7 | NA | TRBD2 | TRBV20-1 | CSAREWLAGAGYEQYF | TGCAGTGCTAGAGAATGGCTAGCGGGAGCTGGGTACGAGCAGTACTTC
TRBJ1-5 | NA | NA | TRBV7-3 | CASSLGARMTAQHF | TGTGCCAGCAGCTTAGGAGCCAGGATGACAGCCCAGCATTTT
TRBJ2-7 | NA | NA | TRBV23-1 | CASFSRGYEQYF | TGCGCCAGCTTCTCCCGCGGCTACGAGCAGTACTTC
TRBJ1-2 | many | NA | TRBV6-2/TRBV6-3 | CASSLRMIGKNYGYTF | TGTGCCAGCAGCCTACGGATGATTGGGAAGAACTATGGCTACACCTTC
TRBJ1-1 | NA | TRBD1 | TRBV20-1 | CSAIETGGMNTEAFF | TGCAGTGCTATCGAGACAGGGGGGATGAACACTGAAGCTTTCTTT
TRBJ1-2 | few | NA | TRBV7-9 | CASSEIPDYGYTF | TGTGCCAGCAGCGAAATTCCGGACTATGGCTACACCTTC
TRBJ2-2 | NA | TRBD2 | TRBV6-1 | CASSKLAGGWTGELFF | TGTGCCAGCAGTAAACTAGCGGGGGGATGGACCGGGGAGCTGTTTTTT
TRBJ2-2 | few | TRBD2 | TRBV11-2 | CASSFRRGGNTGELFF | TGTGCCAGCAGCTTTCGACGGGGGGGGAACACCGGGGAGCTGTTTTTT
TRBJ2-1 | many | TRBD2 | TRBV7-3 | CASSELAGRHNEQFF | TGTGCCAGCAGCGAACTAGCGGGGCGGCACAATGAGCAGTTCTTC
TRBJ2-2 | NA | TRBD1 | TRBV23-1 | CASSQRQGMSDTGELFF | TGCGCCAGCAGTCAACGACAGGGGATGTCGGACACCGGGGAGCTGTTTTTT
TRBJ2-1 | few | NA | TRBV29-1 | CSGGRLPDNEQFF | TGCAGCGGGGGAAGACTACCGGACAATGAGCAGTTCTTC
TRBJ1-4 | few | NA | TRBV20-1 | CSARGGITNEKLFF | TGCAGTGCTAGAGGGGGCATAACTAATGAAAAACTGTTTTTT
TRBJ2-7 | few | NA | TRBV20-1 | CSARRDHEQYF | TGCAGTGCTAGGCGGGACCACGAGCAGTACTTC
TRBJ2-1 | NA | TRBD1 | TRBV28 | CASSLWGTGKASNEQFF | TGTGCCAGCAGTTTATGGGGGACAGGGAAAGCATCCAATGAGCAGTTCTTC
TRBJ1-4 | once | NA | TRBV7-3 | CASSPTGYRVEKLFF | TGTGCCAGCAGCCCCACCGGATACAGGGTTGAAAAACTGTTTTTT
TRBJ2-3 | NA | NA | TRBV7-9 | CASSLIVRRPTDTQYF | TGTGCCAGCAGCTTAATTGTGAGGCGCCCCACAGATACGCAGTATTTT
TRBJ2-1 | many | NA | TRBV11-2 | CASSRGTLGSYNEQFF | TGTGCCAGCAGCCGGGGGACTTTGGGGTCCTACAATGAGCAGTTCTTC
TRBJ2-4 | NA | NA | TRBV2 | CASNPGGKNIQYF | TGTGCCAGCAATCCAGGCGGCAAAAACATTCAGTACTTC
TRBJ1-5 | NA | TRBD1 | TRBV28 | CASSPRDRGNQPQHF | TGTGCCAGCAGCCCCAGGGACAGGGGCAACCAGCCCCAGCATTTT
TRBJ2-6 | NA | NA | TRBV27 | CASSPTVGGANVLTF | TGTGCCAGCAGTCCCACAGTTGGTGGGGCCAACGTCCTGACTTTC
TRBJ2-3 | NA | TRBD1 | TRBV7-9 | CASSYPGTGGLDTQYF | TGTGCCAGCAGCTATCCCGGGACAGGGGGTTTGGATACGCAGTATTTT
TRBJ2-7 | NA | TRBD2 | TRBV18 | CASSAGLAGGLSYEQYF | TGTGCCAGCTCAGCGGGACTAGCGGGAGGTCTGTCCTACGAGCAGTACTTC
TRBJ2-3 | many | NA | TRBV7-2 | CASSPRDSSTDTQYF | TGTGCCAGCAGCCCGCGGGATTCCAGCACAGATACGCAGTATTTT
TRBJ2-7 | NA | NA | TRBV11-2 | CASSLGGFTSYKQYF | TGTGCCAGCAGCTTAGGAGGTTTCACCTCCTACAAGCAGTACTTC
TRBJ2-3 | few | NA | TRBV6-2/TRBV6-3 | CASNPSTTDTQYF | TGTGCCAGCAACCCCTCAACGACAGATACGCAGTATTTT
TRBJ1-4 | NA | TRBD1 | TRBV12-3/TRBV12-4 | CASTGTGSEKLFF | TGTGCCAGCACCGGGACAGGGTCTGAAAAACTGTTTTTT
TRBJ2-6 | many | NA | TRBV7-2 | CASSPGRRANVLTF | TGTGCCAGTTCACCCGGGCGCCGGGCCAACGTCCTGACTTTC
TRBJ1-5 | few | NA | TRBV6-2/TRBV6-3 | CASSYPGRQLYQPQHF | TGTGCCAGCAGTTACCCGGGGCGACAGTTATATCAGCCCCAGCATTTT
TRBJ2-1 | few | NA | TRBV6-5 | CASSYWGNEQFF | TGTGCCAGCAGTTACTGGGGGAATGAGCAGTTCTTC
TRBJ2-1 | NA | NA | TRBV29-1 | CSDFSGTASSYNEQFF | TGCAGCGACTTCTCCGGGACGGCGAGCTCCTACAATGAGCAGTTCTTC
TRBJ2-5 | NA | TRBD1 | TRBV29-1 | CSQGVGETQYF | TGCAGCCAGGGGGTGGGAGAGACCCAGTACTTC
TRBJ1-5 | NA | TRBD1 | TRBV28 | CASSLPPNTGTGGSNQPQHF | TGTGCCAGCAGTTTACCCCCTAATACCGGGACAGGGGGTTCCAATCAGCCCCAGCATTTT
TRBJ2-5 | few | TRBD1 | TRBV29-1 | CSVGGQLETQYF | TGCAGCGTTGGGGGACAGCTCGAGACCCAGTACTTC
TRBJ1-2 | few | NA | TRBV12-3/TRBV12-4 | CASSFAAYGYTF | TGTGCCAGCAGTTTCGCGGCCTATGGCTACACCTTC
TRBJ1-2 | many | TRBD1 | TRBV6-1 | CASTITGGDYGYTF | TGTGCCAGCACAATAACAGGGGGCGACTATGGCTACACCTTC
TRBJ1-5 | many | NA | TRBV28 | CASSLRFGAHQPQHF | TGTGCCAGCAGTTTGCGATTCGGAGCTCATCAGCCCCAGCATTTT
TRBJ2-1 | NA | TRBD2 | TRBV7-6 | CASIAGSSYNEQFF | TGTGCCAGTATAGCGGGGAGCTCCTACAATGAGCAGTTCTTC
TRBJ2-3 | few | TRBD1 | TRBV7-2 | CASSRRGQGPTDTQYF | TGTGCCAGCAGCCGAAGGGGGCAGGGGCCGACAGATACGCAGTATTTT
TRBJ2-1 | many | TRBD2 | TRBV11-2 | CASSQTSGGANEQFF | TGTGCCAGCAGCCAGACTAGCGGGGGGGCGAATGAGCAGTTCTTC
TRBJ1-2 | NA | NA | TRBV9 | CASSVDPEGYGYTF | TGTGCCAGCAGCGTAGATCCCGAGGGCTATGGCTACACCTTC
TRBJ2-1 | NA | NA | TRBV27 | CASSPGGGPSTYNEQFF | TGTGCCAGCAGCCCAGGGGGAGGGCCCTCGACCTACAATGAGCAGTTCTTC
TRBJ1-1 | few | NA | TRBV7-3 | CASSPQTGATEAFF | TGTGCCAGCAGCCCTCAAACGGGAGCCACTGAAGCTTTCTTT
TRBJ2-4 | NA | TRBD2 | TRBV28 | CASSWASGRNIQYF | TGTGCCAGCAGTTGGGCTAGCGGGAGGAACATTCAGTACTTC
TRBJ2-1 | few | NA | TRBV5-1 | CASSLEPAGSNEQFF | TGCGCCAGCAGCTTGGAACCTGCAGGTAGCAATGAGCAGTTCTTC
TRBJ2-3 | few | NA | TRBV20-1 | CSARDGTASTDTQYF | TGCAGTGCTAGAGACGGGACTGCTAGCACAGATACGCAGTATTTT
TRBJ1-1 | many | NA | TRBV11-2 | CASLRGGGATNTEAFF | TGTGCCAGCCTACGGGGAGGGGGGGCCACGAACACTGAAGCTTTCTTT
TRBJ2-1 | NA | NA | TRBV6-6 | CASSYSAGNYNEQFF | TGTGCCAGCAGTTACTCGGCGGGAAACTACAATGAGCAGTTCTTC
TRBJ2-3 | NA | TRBD1 | TRBV6-2/TRBV6-3 | CAATDRVTDTQYF | TGTGCCGCAACGGACAGGGTCACAGATACGCAGTATTTT
TRBJ2-1 | few | TRBD2 | TRBV12-3/TRBV12-4 | CASSPQGGRVNEQFF | TGTGCCAGCAGTCCCCAGGGCGGGAGGGTCAATGAGCAGTTCTTC